This T cell receptor beta chain comes out of a study of blood T cell repertoires in COVID-19. J was trimmed by 0 bases and V by 9 bases; bases with no gene match: 4. CDR1 LNHDA and CDR2 SQIVND come from the germline V gene (reference sequence). This CDR3 is built from 14 residues. Some clones are missing from TCRdb's copy, which holds only in-frame ones; the method was immunoSEQ multiplex PCR. This table has more than 200,000 clones, roughly nine tenths appearing once. The study assigned cohorts using participant-reported clinical history. The recovered donors of Cohort 3 showed two negative PCRs, clearance, or symptom resolution.

The chain links TRBV19 to TRBJ1-3; 8 bases align to TRBD1. The TCR sequence derives from a man aged 25-40 years who had recovered from COVID-19. Source material: PBMCs or T cells enriched from blood (not recorded which). The CDR3 sequence: CASRTGGSGNTIYF. The CDR3, as DNA: TGTGCCAGCCGAACAGGGGGCTCTGGAAACACCATATATTTT. The full variable domain, completed using reference TRBV19 and TRBJ1-3, is DGGITQSPKYLFRKEGQNVTLSCEQNLNHDAMYWYRQDPGQGLRLIYYSQIVNDFQKGDIAEGYSVSREKKESFPLTVTSAQKNPTAFYLCASRTGGSGNTIYFGEGSWLTVV.